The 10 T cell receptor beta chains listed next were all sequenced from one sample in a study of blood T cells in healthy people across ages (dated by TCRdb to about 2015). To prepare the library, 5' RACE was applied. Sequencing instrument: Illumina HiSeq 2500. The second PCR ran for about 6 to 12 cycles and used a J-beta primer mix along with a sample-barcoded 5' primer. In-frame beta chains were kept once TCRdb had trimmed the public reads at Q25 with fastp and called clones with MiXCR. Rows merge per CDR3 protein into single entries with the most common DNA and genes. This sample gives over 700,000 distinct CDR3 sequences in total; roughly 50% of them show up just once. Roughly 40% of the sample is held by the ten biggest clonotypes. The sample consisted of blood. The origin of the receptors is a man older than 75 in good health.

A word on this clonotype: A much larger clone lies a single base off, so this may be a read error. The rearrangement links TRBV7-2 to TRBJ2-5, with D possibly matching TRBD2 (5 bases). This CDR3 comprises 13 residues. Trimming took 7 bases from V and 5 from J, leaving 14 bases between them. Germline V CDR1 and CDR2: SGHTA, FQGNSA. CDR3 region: CASNFRLTETQYF. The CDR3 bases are TGTGCCAGCAACTTCCGACTAACCGAGACCCAGTACTTC.

The CDR3 loop reads CASSVEGLPYNEQFF. As DNA, the CDR3 is TGTGCCAGCAGCGTAGAAGGACTGCCCTACAATGAGCAGTTCTTC. The chain combines TRBV9 with TRBJ2-1, with D maybe TRBD2 (5 bases). V lost 0 bases and J 2 bases, leaving 9 bases between the germline ends. This CDR3 spans 15 amino acids. Germline CDR1 reads SGDLS; CDR2 reads YYNGEE.

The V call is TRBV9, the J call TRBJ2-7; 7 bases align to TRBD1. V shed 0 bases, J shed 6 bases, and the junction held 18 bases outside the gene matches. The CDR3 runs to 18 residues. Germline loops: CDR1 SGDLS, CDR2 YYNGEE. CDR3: CASSVGIPTGRVRSEQYF. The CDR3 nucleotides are TGTGCCAGCAGCGTAGGAATACCGACAGGGAGAGTAAGGTCCGAGCAGTACTTC.

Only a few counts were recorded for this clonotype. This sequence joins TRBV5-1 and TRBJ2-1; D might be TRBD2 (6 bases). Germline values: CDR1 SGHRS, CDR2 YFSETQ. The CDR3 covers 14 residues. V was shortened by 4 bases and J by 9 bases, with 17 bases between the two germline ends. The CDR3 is CASSPGGGEGEQFF. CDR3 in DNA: TGCGCCAGCAGCCCCGGGGGAGGAGAGGGTGAGCAGTTCTTC. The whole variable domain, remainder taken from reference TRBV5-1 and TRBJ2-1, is KAGVTQTPRYLIKTRGQQVTLSCSPISGHRSVSWYQQTPGQGLQFLFEYFSETQRNKGNFPGRFSGRQFSNSRSEMNVSTLELGDSALYLCASSPGGGEGEQFFGPGTRLTVL.

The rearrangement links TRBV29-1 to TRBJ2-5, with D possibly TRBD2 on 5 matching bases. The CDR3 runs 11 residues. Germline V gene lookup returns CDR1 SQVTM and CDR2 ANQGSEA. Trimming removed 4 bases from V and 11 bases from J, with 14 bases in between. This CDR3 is CSVAGVSGQYF. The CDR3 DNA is TGCAGCGTTGCCGGGGTCTCAGGTCAGTACTTC.

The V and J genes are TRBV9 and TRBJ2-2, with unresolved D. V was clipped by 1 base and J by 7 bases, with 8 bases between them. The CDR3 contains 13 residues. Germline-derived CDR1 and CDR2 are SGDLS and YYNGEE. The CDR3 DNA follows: TGTGCCAGCAGCGTAACACAAGTCGGGGAGCTGTTTTTT. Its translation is CASSVTQVGELFF.

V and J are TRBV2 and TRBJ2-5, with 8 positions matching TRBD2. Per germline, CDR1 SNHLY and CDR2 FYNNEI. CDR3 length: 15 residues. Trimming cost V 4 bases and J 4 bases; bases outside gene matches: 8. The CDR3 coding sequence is TGTGCCAGCAGTGCCAAAGGGACTAGGGCAGAGACCCAGTACTTC. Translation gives CASSAKGTRAETQYF.

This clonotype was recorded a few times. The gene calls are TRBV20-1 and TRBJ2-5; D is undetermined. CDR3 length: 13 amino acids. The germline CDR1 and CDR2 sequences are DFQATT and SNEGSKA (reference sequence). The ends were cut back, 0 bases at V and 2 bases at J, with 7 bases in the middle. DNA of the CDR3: TGCAGTGCTAGAGATGCGGATCAAGAGACCCAGTACTTC. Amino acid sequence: CSARDADQETQYF.

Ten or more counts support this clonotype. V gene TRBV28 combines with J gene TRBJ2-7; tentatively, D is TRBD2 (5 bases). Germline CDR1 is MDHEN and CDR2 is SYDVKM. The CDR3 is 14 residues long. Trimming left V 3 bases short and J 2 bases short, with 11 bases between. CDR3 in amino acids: CASSLDGIAYEQYF. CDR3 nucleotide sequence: TGTGCCAGCAGTTTGGACGGGATTGCCTACGAGCAGTACTTC. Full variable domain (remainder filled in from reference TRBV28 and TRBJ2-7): DVKVTQSSRYLVKRTGEKVFLECVQDMDHENMFWYRQDPGLGLRLIYFSYDVKMKEKGDIPEGYSVSREKKERFSLILESASTNQTSMYLCASSLDGIAYEQYFGPGTRLTVT.

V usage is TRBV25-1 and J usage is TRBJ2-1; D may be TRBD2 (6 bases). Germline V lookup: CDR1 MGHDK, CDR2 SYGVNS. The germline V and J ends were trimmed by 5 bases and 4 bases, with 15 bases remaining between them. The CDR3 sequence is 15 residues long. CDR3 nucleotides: TGTGCCAGCAGTCCTGGGGGGTTTTGGTACAATGAGCAGTTCTTC. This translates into CASSPGGFWYNEQFF.